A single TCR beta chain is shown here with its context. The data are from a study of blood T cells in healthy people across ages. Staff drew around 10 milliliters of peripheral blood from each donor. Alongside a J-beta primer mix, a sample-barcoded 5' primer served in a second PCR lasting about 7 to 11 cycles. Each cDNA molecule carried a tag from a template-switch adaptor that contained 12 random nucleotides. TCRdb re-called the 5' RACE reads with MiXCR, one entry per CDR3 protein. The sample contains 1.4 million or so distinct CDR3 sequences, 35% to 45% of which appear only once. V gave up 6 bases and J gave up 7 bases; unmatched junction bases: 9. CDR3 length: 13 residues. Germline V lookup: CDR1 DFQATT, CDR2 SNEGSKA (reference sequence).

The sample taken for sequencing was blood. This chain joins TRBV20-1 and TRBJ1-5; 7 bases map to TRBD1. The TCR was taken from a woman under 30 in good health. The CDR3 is CSAPTGLLQPQHF. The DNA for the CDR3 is TGCAGTGCCCCGACAGGGTTGTTGCAGCCCCAGCATTTT.